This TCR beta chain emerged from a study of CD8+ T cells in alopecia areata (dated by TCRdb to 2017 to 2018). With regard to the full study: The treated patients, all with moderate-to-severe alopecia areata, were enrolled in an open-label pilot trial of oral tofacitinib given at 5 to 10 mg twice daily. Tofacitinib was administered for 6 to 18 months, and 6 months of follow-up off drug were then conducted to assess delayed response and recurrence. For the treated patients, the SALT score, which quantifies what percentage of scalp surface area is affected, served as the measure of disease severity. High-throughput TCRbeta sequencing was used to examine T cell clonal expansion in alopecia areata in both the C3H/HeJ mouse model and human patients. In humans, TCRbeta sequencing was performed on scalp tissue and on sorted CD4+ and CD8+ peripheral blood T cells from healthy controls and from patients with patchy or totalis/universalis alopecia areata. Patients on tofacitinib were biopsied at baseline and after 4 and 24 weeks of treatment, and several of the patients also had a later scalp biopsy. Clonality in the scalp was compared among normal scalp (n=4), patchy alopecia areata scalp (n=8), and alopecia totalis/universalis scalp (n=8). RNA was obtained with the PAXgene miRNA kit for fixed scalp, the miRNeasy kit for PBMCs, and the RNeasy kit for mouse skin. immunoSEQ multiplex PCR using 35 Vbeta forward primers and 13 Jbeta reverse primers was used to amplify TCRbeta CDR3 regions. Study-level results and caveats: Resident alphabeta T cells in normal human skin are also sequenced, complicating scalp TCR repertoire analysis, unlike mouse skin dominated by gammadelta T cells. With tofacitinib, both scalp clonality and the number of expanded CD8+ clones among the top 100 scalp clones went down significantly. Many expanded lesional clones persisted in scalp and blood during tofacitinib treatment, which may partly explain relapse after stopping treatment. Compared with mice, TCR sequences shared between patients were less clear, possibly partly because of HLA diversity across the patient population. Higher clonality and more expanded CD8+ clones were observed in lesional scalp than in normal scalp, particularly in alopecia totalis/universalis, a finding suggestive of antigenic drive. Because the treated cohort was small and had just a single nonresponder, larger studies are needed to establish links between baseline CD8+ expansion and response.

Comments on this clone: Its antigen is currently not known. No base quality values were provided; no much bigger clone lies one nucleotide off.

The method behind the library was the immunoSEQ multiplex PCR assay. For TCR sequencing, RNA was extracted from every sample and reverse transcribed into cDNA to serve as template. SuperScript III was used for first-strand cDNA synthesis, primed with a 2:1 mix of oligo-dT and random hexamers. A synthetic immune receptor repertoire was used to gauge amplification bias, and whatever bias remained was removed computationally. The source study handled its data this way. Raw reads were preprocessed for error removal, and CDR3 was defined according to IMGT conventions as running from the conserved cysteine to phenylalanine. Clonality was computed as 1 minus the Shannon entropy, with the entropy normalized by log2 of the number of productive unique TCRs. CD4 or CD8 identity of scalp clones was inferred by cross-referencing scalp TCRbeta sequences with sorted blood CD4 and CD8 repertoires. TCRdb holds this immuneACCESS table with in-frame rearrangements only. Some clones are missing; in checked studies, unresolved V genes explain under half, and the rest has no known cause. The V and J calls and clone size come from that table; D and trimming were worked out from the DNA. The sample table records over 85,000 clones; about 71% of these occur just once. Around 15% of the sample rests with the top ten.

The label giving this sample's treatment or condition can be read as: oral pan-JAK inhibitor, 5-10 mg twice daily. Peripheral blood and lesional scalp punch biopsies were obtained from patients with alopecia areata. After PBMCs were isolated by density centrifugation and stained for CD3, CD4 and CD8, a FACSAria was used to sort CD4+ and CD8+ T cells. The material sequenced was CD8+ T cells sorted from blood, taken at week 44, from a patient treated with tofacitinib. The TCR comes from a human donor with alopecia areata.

This receptor carries the CDR3 CASNPGQGTTGELFF. The DNA is TGTGCCAGCAATCCGGGACAGGGAACCACCGGGGAGCTGTTTTTT. The V and J segments used are TRBV6-6 and TRBJ2-2; 9 central nucleotides agree with TRBD1. The CDR3 starts with the cysteine, ends with the phenylalanine, and has 15 residues. CDR3 DNA is the only sequence kept; it has 45 bases, read in frame from the first base. V trim: 7 bases; J trim: 4 bases; unmatched bases: 7. CDR1 and CDR2, looked up from the germline V gene (reference sequence), are MNHNY and SVGAGI.